What follows are 9 T cell receptor beta chains derived from one specimen sequenced in a study of T cell responses to AZD1222 COVID-19 vaccine. The data were produced by immunoSEQ multiplex PCR, yet TCRdb's version contains in-frame clones alone and is incomplete. Here the sample spans more than 95,000 clones, over 75% being singletons. This specimen was peripheral blood, taken on day 0 of AZD1222 vaccination. Receptors were obtained from an adult in good health.

The rearrangement links TRBV27 to TRBJ1-2; 7 nucleotides agree with TRBD1. The CDR3 has 13 residues. Germline V lookup: CDR1 MNHEY, CDR2 SMNVEV (reference sequence). Unmatched junction bases numbered 2, after V lost 5 bases and J lost 2 bases. The CDR3 sequence: CASSPGQNYGYTF. DNA for the CDR3: TGTGCCAGCAGTCCGGGACAGAACTATGGCTACACCTTC.

The chain carries TRBV6-2 or TRBV6-3 and TRBJ2-5; unclear D gene. This CDR3 region has 13 residues. The germline V gene has CDR1 MNHEY and CDR2 SVGEGT. V lost 6 bases, J lost 2 bases, and 10 bases lay in between. The CDR3 DNA reads TGTGCCAGCAGCAACATGTTTCAAGAGACCCAGTACTTC. As protein: CASSNMFQETQYF.

The rearrangement uses TRBV21-1 and TRBJ1-4. TRBV21-1 constitutes a pseudogene. The CDR3 extends over 14 amino acids. The CDR3 sequence: CASSTAGTLEKLFF. The CDR3 DNA follows: TGTGCCAGCAGCACGGCCGGGACCCTAGAAAAACTGTTTTTT.

This clone was seen more than once but under ten times. This chain's CDR3 is CASSLNREGAELFF. The CDR3 DNA reads TGTGCCAGCAGCTTAAACAGGGAGGGAGCGGAGCTGTTTTTT. This chain links TRBV7-9 with TRBJ2-2, with D possibly TRBD2 on 7 matching bases. The CDR3 has 14 amino acids. Germline-derived CDR1 and CDR2 are SEHNR and FQNEAQ (reference sequence). Deletions cut 2 bases from V and 10 bases from J, with 14 bases between.

The chain couples TRBV19 to TRBJ2-7; D could derive from TRBD1 or TRBD2 (5 bases each). This CDR3 has 13 residues. CDR1 is LNHDA and CDR2 is SQIVND in the germline V gene (reference sequence). V gave up 6 bases and J gave up 7 bases, with 16 bases separating them. CDR3 sequence (DNA): TGTGCCAGTAGCACCCTTGGGGGTAGGGAGCAGTACTTC. Translating it yields CASSTLGGREQYF. Combining the CDR3 with reference TRBV19 and TRBJ2-7 gives the whole variable domain DGGITQSPKYLFRKEGQNVTLSCEQNLNHDAMYWYRQDPGQGLRLIYYSQIVNDFQKGDIAEGYSVSREKKESFPLTVTSAQKNPTAFYLCASSTLGGREQYFGPGTRLTVT.

This chain links TRBV5-5 with TRBJ1-5, with a possible D match to TRBD1 (5 bases). The V gene's germline CDR1 is SGHKS and CDR2 YYEKEE (reference sequence). The CDR3 has 15 amino acids. Trimming left V 4 bases short and J 5 bases short, with 16 bases between. As DNA, the CDR3 is TGTGCCAGCAGCGTCGGGACTGATTATGATCAGCCCCAGCATTTT. It encodes CASSVGTDYDQPQHF. The whole variable domain, filled in from reference TRBV5-5 and TRBJ1-5, reads DAGVTQSPTHLIKTRGQQVTLRCSPISGHKSVSWYQQVLGQGPQFIFQYYEKEERGRGNFPDRFSARQFPNYSSELNVNALLLGDSALYLCASSVGTDYDQPQHFGDGTRLSIL.

This clone was seen a single time. The chain has TRBV11-2 and TRBJ2-7; the D gene is possibly TRBD1 (7 bases). V was trimmed by 5 bases and J by 0 bases, leaving 14 bases between them. CDR1 and CDR2 from the germline V gene are SGHAT and FQNNGV. The CDR3 spans 15 residues. The CDR3 is CASSPGDSSSYEQYF. The CDR3 DNA follows: TGTGCCAGCAGCCCGGGGGACAGTAGCTCCTACGAGCAGTACTTC.

The DNA for the CDR3 is TGTGCCAGCAATAAGACTAGCGGGATATACGAGCAGTACTTC. It encodes CASNKTSGIYEQYF. The chain joins TRBV21-1 to TRBJ2-7; the table's D call TRBD2 went unverified against the DNA. TRBV21-1 is a recognized pseudogene. This CDR3 contains 14 residues.

The chain links TRBV7-9 to TRBJ1-4, with 9 bases fitting TRBD1. The CDR3 sequence is 15 residues long. From germline, CDR1 is SEHNR and CDR2 FQNEAQ (reference sequence). Unmatched junction bases numbered 10, after V lost 6 bases and J lost 8 bases. This chain's CDR3 is CASRNPGQGDEKLFF. DNA for the CDR3: TGTGCCAGCAGAAATCCGGGACAGGGAGACGAAAAACTGTTTTTT.